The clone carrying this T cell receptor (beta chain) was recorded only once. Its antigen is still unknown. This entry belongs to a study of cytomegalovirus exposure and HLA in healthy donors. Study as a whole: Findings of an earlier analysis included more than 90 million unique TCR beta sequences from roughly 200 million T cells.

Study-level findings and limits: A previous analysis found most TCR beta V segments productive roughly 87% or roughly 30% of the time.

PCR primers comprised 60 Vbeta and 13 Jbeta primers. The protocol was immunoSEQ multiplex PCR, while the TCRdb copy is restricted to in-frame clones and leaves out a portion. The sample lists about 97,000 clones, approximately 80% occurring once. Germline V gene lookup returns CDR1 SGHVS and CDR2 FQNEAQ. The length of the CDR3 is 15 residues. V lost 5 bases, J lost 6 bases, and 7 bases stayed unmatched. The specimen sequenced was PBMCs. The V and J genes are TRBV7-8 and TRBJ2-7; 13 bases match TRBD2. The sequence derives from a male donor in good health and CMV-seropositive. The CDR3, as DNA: TGTGCCAGCAGCATCCAGGGACTAGCGGGGAGCGAGCAGTACTTC. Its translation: CASSIQGLAGSEQYF.